These 22 T cell receptor beta chains came from one sample sequenced in a study of siplizumab effects on memory and regulatory T cells. Only in-frame clones appear in the TCRdb table, and some are missing; sequencing was by immunoSEQ multiplex PCR. The sample contains some 100,000 clones, 95% to 97% of which appear only once. Sample: naive CD4+ T cells sorted from blood. The receptors were gathered from a human donor in good health.

For the CDR3, the DNA is TGTGCCAGCCGGGGACAGGGGGGTCAGCCCCAGCATTTT. Protein product: CASRGQGGQPQHF. J is TRBJ1-5 and V is TRBV6-1; 11 nucleotides match TRBD1. Unmatched junction bases numbered 3, after V lost 8 bases and J lost 6 bases. Germline V gene sequence: CDR1 MNHNS, CDR2 SASEGT. The CDR3 is 13 amino acids.

The V call is TRBV7-2, the J call TRBJ2-5; possibly TRBD2 for D (6 bases). The CDR3 contains 14 residues. Germline assignment: CDR1 SGHTA and CDR2 FQGNSA. V lost 5 bases and J lost 2, with 12 bases in between. CDR3 nucleotides: TGTGCCAGCAGCGCGGGACCTTTACAAGAGACCCAGTACTTC. This translates into CASSAGPLQETQYF.

This clone showed up just once. The chain combines TRBV10-3 with TRBJ2-3; tentatively, D is TRBD2 (5 bases). This CDR3 is 14 amino acids long. The ends were cut back, 6 bases at V and 0 bases at J, with 10 bases in the middle. Germline CDR1 reads ENHRY; CDR2 reads SYGVKD. The CDR3 protein is CAISLGLSTDTQYF. As DNA, the CDR3 is TGTGCCATCAGCTTAGGACTCAGCACAGATACGCAGTATTTT.

In this sample, this clone turned up a few times. The chain employs TRBV25-1 and TRBJ1-1; D uncertain. The CDR3 has 12 residues. CDR1 MGHDK and CDR2 SYGVNS come from the germline V gene. V was shortened by 3 bases and J by 9 bases, with 11 bases between the two germline ends. CDR3 protein: CASSDRTNQAFF. CDR3 DNA: TGTGCCAGCAGTGACAGAACAAACCAAGCTTTCTTT.

The count of this clone is one. The chain uses TRBV15 and TRBJ1-2; no clear D gene. V was shortened by 3 bases and J by 1 base, with 12 bases between the two germline ends. The CDR3 consists of 15 residues. CDR1 and CDR2 (germline): LNHNV, YYDKDF (reference sequence). The CDR3 region has the DNA TGTGCCACCAGCAGCGAGCGCCAGAGTAACTATGGCTACACCTTC. Residues: CATSSERQSNYGYTF.

The V and J genes are TRBV6-4 and TRBJ2-2; D is unclear. Trimming removed 0 bases from V and 4 bases from J, with 12 bases in between. Germline CDR1 is MRHNA and CDR2 is SNTAGT. The CDR3 extends over 16 amino acids. The CDR3 nucleotides read TGTGCCAGCAGTGACTCGATCAAAGGGATCACCGGGGAGCTGTTTTTT. Amino acid sequence: CASSDSIKGITGELFF.

This chain joins TRBV11-2 and TRBJ2-5, with D possibly matching TRBD1 (6 bases). The V and J ends lost 2 bases and 5 bases respectively, with 18 bases between them. This CDR3 is 16 amino acids long. Germline loops: CDR1 SGHAT, CDR2 FQNNGV. CDR3 coding DNA: TGTGCCAGCAGCTTAAACCCGGGACAAAGATCGGAGACCCAGTACTTC. Its protein is CASSLNPGQRSETQYF.

The chain is built from TRBV30 and TRBJ1-2; D unclear. The V end was cut by 2 bases, the J end by 4 bases, with 23 bases between. This CDR3 spans 17 amino acids. Germline CDR1 reads GTSNPN; CDR2 reads SVGIG (reference sequence). As DNA, the CDR3 is TGTGCCTGGAGTCCACCATCAAACAGCCTCCTACTCTATGGCTACACCTTC. It yields the protein CAWSPPSNSLLLYGYTF.

The gene calls are TRBV19 and TRBJ1-1; perhaps TRBD1 as D (6 bases). Germline CDR1 is LNHDA and CDR2 is SQIVND (reference sequence). The CDR3 length is 14 residues. V was shortened by 7 bases and J by 2 bases, with 14 bases between the two germline ends. CDR3 in amino acids: CASNYQGLNTEAFF. In DNA, the CDR3 is TGTGCCAGTAATTACCAGGGGTTAAACACTGAAGCTTTCTTT.

The rearrangement uses TRBV7-2 and TRBJ2-3; 12 bases line up with TRBD2. This CDR3 region has 17 residues. The ends lost 1 base at V and 5 bases at J; junction bases unmatched: 7. Germline loops: CDR1 SGHTA, CDR2 FQGNSA. CDR3 protein: CASSLGLAGGLVDTQYF. CDR3 sequence (DNA): TGTGCCAGCAGCTTAGGTCTAGCGGGGGGGCTTGTAGATACGCAGTATTTT.

The V gene is TRBV28, the J gene TRBJ1-5; 7 positions match TRBD1. The CDR3 sequence is 14 residues long. Germline V lookup: CDR1 MDHEN, CDR2 SYDVKM. J gave up 3 bases and V 6 bases, and 5 bases lay outside the gene matches. The CDR3 DNA reads TGTGCCAGCAGGCAGACAGGGATCAATCAGCCCCAGCATTTT. As protein: CASRQTGINQPQHF.

V gene TRBV18 combines with J gene TRBJ2-3; 7 bases fit TRBD1. After removal of 0 bases from V and 3 bases from J, the junction contained 6 bases not matched to a gene. Per the germline V gene, CDR1 is KGHSH and CDR2 is LQKENI. The CDR3 is made up of 16 amino acids. The CDR3 DNA is TGTGCCAGCTCACCACCACAGGGGAAGGGAACAGATACGCAGTATTTT. Its protein is CASSPPQGKGTDTQYF. The whole variable domain, filled in from reference TRBV18 and TRBJ2-3, reads NAGVMQNPRHLVRRRGQEARLRCSPMKGHSHVYWYRQLPEEGLKFMVYLQKENIIDESGMPKERFSAEFPKEGPSILRIQQVVRGDSAAYFCASSPPQGKGTDTQYFGPGTRLTVL.

This chain uses TRBV6-6 with TRBJ2-7; TRBD2 is a possible D gene (5 bases). Looked up from germline, CDR1 is MNHNY and CDR2 is SVGAGI (reference sequence). The CDR3 covers 16 residues. The ends were cut back, 6 bases at V and 3 bases at J, with 21 bases in the middle. The CDR3 DNA follows: TGTGCCAGCAGCTCAACTACTACCGGGAAAAACTACGAGCAGTACTTC. Its translation: CASSSTTTGKNYEQYF.

This chain joins TRBV6-1 and TRBJ1-1; 7 bases match TRBD1. With V trimmed by 6 bases and J by 3 bases, 4 bases remained unmatched. Germline V gene lookup returns CDR1 MNHNS and CDR2 SASEGT. The CDR3 has 13 amino acids. CDR3 amino acids: CASRGQGDTEAFF. For the CDR3, the DNA is TGTGCCAGCAGGGGTCAGGGGGACACTGAAGCTTTCTTT.

This clone was recorded once. CDR3 protein: CASSTSGTSGVIQYF. In nucleotides, the CDR3 is TGTGCCAGCAGCACCTCCGGGACTAGCGGGGTAATTCAGTACTTC. The chain is built from TRBV11-2 and TRBJ2-4; TRBD2 aligns across 13 bases. V lost 5 bases and J lost 10; bases outside the gene matches: 8. CDR3 length equals 15 residues. The germline V gene has CDR1 SGHAT and CDR2 FQNNGV.

The DNA for the CDR3 is TGTGCCATCAGCGGGACTTTCAGCTCCTACGAGCAGTACTTC. Protein sequence: CAISGTFSSYEQYF. The rearrangement links TRBV10-3 to TRBJ2-7; the D gene is possibly TRBD2 (6 bases). The V end was cut by 6 bases, the J end by 0 bases, with 12 bases between. Germline V gene data show CDR1 as ENHRY and CDR2 as SYGVKD. This CDR3 contains 14 residues.

V usage is TRBV23-1 and J usage is TRBJ1-2; 7 bases align to TRBD1. TRBV23-1 is flagged as an ORF with uncertain function. This CDR3 region has 16 residues. J lost 2 bases, V lost 4 bases, and 10 bases had no gene match. The CDR3 nucleotides are TGCGCCAGCAGTCGGAAGGGGGCTGATGGGAACTATGGCTACACCTTC. This encodes CASSRKGADGNYGYTF.

This chain joins TRBV2 and TRBJ2-5; D may correspond to TRBD1 or TRBD2 (5 bases each). Per the germline V gene, CDR1 is SNHLY and CDR2 is FYNNEI. Trimming pared 2 bases from V and 4 bases from J, leaving 8 bases between. This CDR3 is built from 13 residues. The CDR3 protein is CASSEHGAETQYF. In DNA, the CDR3 is TGTGCCAGCAGTGAACACGGGGCAGAGACCCAGTACTTC. Using reference TRBV2 and TRBJ2-5 for the parts outside the CDR3, the full variable domain is EPEVTQTPSHQVTQMGQEVILRCVPISNHLYFYWYRQILGQKVEFLVSFYNNEISEKSEIFDDQFSVERPDGSNFTLKIRSTKLEDSAMYFCASSEHGAETQYFGPGTRLLVL.

V is TRBV7-3 and J is TRBJ2-7, with D perhaps matching TRBD1 (5 bases). V was clipped by 2 bases and J by 2 bases, with 16 bases between them. CDR1 and CDR2 from the germline V gene are SGHTA and FQGTGA. This CDR3 has 16 amino acids. As DNA, the CDR3 is TGTGCCAGCAGCTTAGGGGCCGGGTCCCTGGCCTACGAGCAGTACTTC. Translated, it gives CASSLGAGSLAYEQYF.

The V gene is TRBV6-5, the J gene TRBJ2-6, with a possible D match to TRBD2 (5 bases). Germline V gene sequence: CDR1 MNHEY, CDR2 SVGAGI. This CDR3 is 15 amino acids long. Trimming stripped 0 bases from V and 2 bases from J, with 5 bases between. Here the CDR3 reads CASSYSEAGANVLTF. Written as DNA, the CDR3 is TGTGCCAGCAGTTACTCGGAGGCTGGGGCCAACGTCCTGACTTTC.

This clone has more than one count but fewer than ten. This chain links TRBV6-5 with TRBJ1-6; D not certain. V was clipped by 1 base and J by 10 bases, with 5 bases between them. Germline assignment: CDR1 MNHEY and CDR2 SVGAGI. The length of the CDR3 is 12 residues. The CDR3 sequence is CASSYLRSPLHF. CDR3 DNA sequence: TGTGCCAGCAGTTACTTGAGGTCACCCCTCCACTTT.

The chain couples TRBV19 to TRBJ1-2; D gene ambiguous. The V end was cut by 5 bases, the J end by 3 bases, with 10 bases between. The germline CDR1 and CDR2 sequences are LNHDA and SQIVND (reference sequence). The CDR3 has 13 amino acids. CDR3 in DNA: TGTGCCAGTAGTGCCCAACTAGACTATGGCTACACCTTC. Encoded protein: CASSAQLDYGYTF.